One sample yielded the 28 T cell receptor beta chains listed below, sequenced in a study of CD8+CD57+ T cells in acquired aplastic anemia. Genomic DNA templated the TCR beta VDJ and CDR3 profiling. A single record per CDR3 protein comes from TCRdb applying MiXCR to the reads. The table has around 250,000 distinct CDR3 sequences, 50% to 70% seen once. What was sequenced was sorted CD4+, CD8+, or CD8+CD57+ T cells (not recorded which) from PBMCs. The receptors were gathered from a human donor with severe aplastic anemia or a healthy control (not recorded which).

The chain has TRBV10-2 and TRBJ2-7; TRBD2 matches 7 bases. V was pared by 6 bases and J by 3 bases, with 14 bases of the junction left unmatched. The V gene's germline CDR1 is WSHSY and CDR2 SAAADI. This CDR3 spans 16 amino acids. The CDR3 loop reads CASSSLRGGIYYEQYF. The CDR3 coding sequence is TGCGCCAGCAGCTCCCTGAGGGGAGGGATTTACTACGAGCAGTACTTC.

V usage is TRBV25-1 and J usage is TRBJ2-5; 12 bases match TRBD2. This CDR3 has 17 amino acids. The J segment lost 4 bases and the V segment lost 8 bases, leaving 14 bases of the junction unmatched. Germline V gene lookup returns CDR1 MGHDK and CDR2 SYGVNS. CDR3: CASLSRRLAGEGETQYF. In nucleotides, the CDR3 is TGTGCCAGCTTAAGTCGTCGACTAGCGGGGGAAGGAGAGACCCAGTACTTC.

The chain joins TRBV19 to TRBJ2-5, with a possible D match to TRBD2 (5 bases). V was cut by 3 bases and J by 1 base, with 9 bases left in between. CDR1 and CDR2 from the germline V gene are LNHDA and SQIVND (reference sequence). This CDR3 is built from 14 residues. CDR3 in amino acids: CASSMRAFQETQYF. CDR3 sequence (DNA): TGTGCCAGTAGTATGAGGGCCTTCCAAGAGACCCAGTACTTC.

V is TRBV7-8 and J is TRBJ1-2; 9 positions agree with TRBD1. V trimming: 2 bases; J trimming: 5 bases; junction bases outside the gene matches: 3. There are 14 residues in the CDR3. Per the germline V gene, CDR1 is SGHVS and CDR2 is FQNEAQ. The CDR3 loop reads CASSLRQGEYGYTF. The CDR3 coding sequence is TGTGCCAGCAGCTTACGACAGGGGGAATATGGCTACACCTTC.

The gene calls are TRBV20-1 and TRBJ1-2, with a possible D match to TRBD1 (6 bases). The CDR3 contains 16 residues. V shed 3 bases and J shed 2 bases, with 19 bases lying between them. Germline V gives CDR1 DFQATT, CDR2 SNEGSKA (reference sequence). The CDR3 DNA is TGCAGTGCTAGCCGAAAAGCCGGACAGCAAAACTATGGCTACACCTTC. Protein product: CSASRKAGQQNYGYTF.

The chain combines TRBV6-6 with TRBJ2-3; D ambiguous. Trimming left V 5 bases short and J 5 bases short, with 14 bases between. Per germline, CDR1 MNHNY and CDR2 SVGAGI (reference sequence). This CDR3 region has 14 residues. DNA for the CDR3: TGTGCCAGCAGTCCGTTACTCAGTCGAGATACGCAGTATTTT. It yields the protein CASSPLLSRDTQYF.

This clonotype came up a few times. A much larger clonotype is one base distant, so this may be a read error. The CDR3, as DNA: TGTGCCAGCAGCTTCGGAAGGTACGAGCAGTACTTC. Protein product: CASSFGRYEQYF. The chain combines TRBV5-8 with TRBJ2-7; D gene ambiguous. Germline assignment: CDR1 SGHTS and CDR2 YDEGEE. Trimming removed 2 bases at V and 4 bases at J, with 7 bases between. CDR3 length: 12 amino acids.

This clonotype appeared many times. V and J are TRBV6-5 and TRBJ1-1, with no clear D. Germline values: CDR1 MNHEY, CDR2 SVGAGI. CDR3 length: 12 residues. V lost 6 bases, J lost 4 bases, and 9 bases lay in between. Written as DNA, the CDR3 is TGTGCCAGCAGCCAGGAGGGCACTGAAGCTTTCTTT. Protein product: CASSQEGTEAFF.

This clonotype was observed a handful of times. The CDR3 nucleotides are TGTGCCAGCAGCTTAGTAGCGGGGGAAGGAGAGACCCAGTACTTC. Amino acids: CASSLVAGEGETQYF. The chain employs TRBV7-2 and TRBJ2-5, with 9 bases aligning to TRBD2. The CDR3 is 15 residues long. CDR1 is SGHTA, CDR2 FQGNSA, per germline. The trim removed 1 base at V and 4 bases at J, leaving 4 bases unmatched.

This rearrangement joins TRBV20-1 to TRBJ2-5; 12 bases agree with TRBD1. Germline V CDR1 and CDR2: DFQATT, SNEGSKA (reference sequence). This CDR3 is built from 18 residues. The trim removed 5 bases at V and 9 bases at J, leaving 22 bases unmatched. This chain's CDR3 is CSAVDRDRGLVGNQPQYF. The CDR3 nucleotides read TGCAGTGCTGTTGACCGGGACAGGGGGCTGGTGGGCAATCAGCCCCAGTACTTC.

This clonotype was counted ten times or more. The chain is built from TRBV20-1 and TRBJ1-4, with TRBD1 matching 8 bases. This CDR3 has 13 amino acids. The junction had 9 bases not matched to a gene; V was cut back by 7 bases and J by 8 bases. CDR1 is DFQATT, CDR2 SNEGSKA, per germline (reference sequence). The CDR3 bases are TGCAGTGTTCAAGGACAGGGCCTCGAAAAACTGTTTTTT. This codes for CSVQGQGLEKLFF.

The chain joins TRBV7-8 to TRBJ2-7; D is perhaps TRBD2 (5 bases). Per the germline V gene, CDR1 is SGHVS and CDR2 is FQNEAQ. The ends were cut back, 5 bases at V and 7 bases at J, with 15 bases in the middle. The CDR3 loop spans 13 amino acids. The CDR3 is CASSRGGSGEQYF. The CDR3 DNA is TGTGCCAGCAGCCGCGGAGGTTCGGGGGAGCAGTACTTC.

This clonotype was counted a few times. The genes are TRBV5-4 and TRBJ2-7; D might be TRBD1 or TRBD2, each matching 5 bases. This CDR3 is built from 13 residues. Trimming took off 6 bases at V and 7 bases at J, with 17 bases between the two ends. The V gene's germline CDR1 is SGHNT and CDR2 YYREEE (reference sequence). The CDR3 DNA follows: TGTGCCAGCATCGGGCAGGGAGCTCGGGAGCAGTACTTC. Amino acid sequence: CASIGQGAREQYF.

This clonotype was counted a few times. This sequence joins TRBV27 and TRBJ1-1; D not resolved. The V end was cut by 8 bases, the J end by 2 bases, with 18 bases between. The CDR3 contains 15 residues. Germline-derived CDR1 and CDR2 are MNHEY and SMNVEV (reference sequence). The CDR3 loop reads CASRDLSTGNTEAFF. The CDR3 coding sequence is TGTGCCAGCCGCGATCTGAGCACGGGAAACACTGAAGCTTTCTTT.

Note on this clonotype: A junction end diverges from the germline sequence, so it may reflect a read error. The chain recombines TRBV7-9 with TRBJ1-3; 9 bases map to TRBD1. Germline V CDR1 and CDR2: SEHNR, FQNEAQ (reference sequence). The CDR3 has 17 residues. The CDR3 DNA follows: TGTGAAAGCAGCAAAAGAGGGACAGGGCCCTCTGGAGACACCATATATTTT. Protein sequence: CESSKRGTGPSGDTIYF.

This clonotype was observed a handful of times. V gene TRBV20-1 combines with J gene TRBJ1-1, with D perhaps matching TRBD1 (6 bases). Per germline, CDR1 DFQATT and CDR2 SNEGSKA (reference sequence). This CDR3 spans 13 amino acids. Trimming stripped 6 bases from V and 7 bases from J, with 18 bases between. CDR3 region: CSATPSGTIEAFF. CDR3 DNA: TGCAGTGCGACCCCTTCCGGGACAATTGAAGCTTTCTTT.

The chain combines TRBV20-1 with TRBJ1-5, with 8 bases lining up with TRBD1. The J call may be in error: the DNA end matches TRBJ2-3 better. This CDR3 is built from 15 residues. The V gene's germline CDR1 is DFQATT and CDR2 SNEGSKA (reference sequence). The CDR3 DNA reads as TGCAGTGCTAGAGGGACAGGGAGTACTTCAGATACGCAGTATTTT. Amino acids: CSARGTGSTSDTQYF.

This clonotype was counted many times. The chain couples TRBV4-1 to TRBJ2-1; D perhaps matches TRBD2 (6 bases). Germline-derived CDR1 and CDR2 are MGHRA and YSYEKL. V lost 4 bases and J 4 bases, leaving 17 bases between the germline ends. The CDR3 loop spans 16 amino acids. CDR3 amino acids: CASSPGGVIVYNEQFF. DNA of the CDR3: TGCGCCAGCAGCCCCGGAGGGGTGATTGTGTACAATGAGCAGTTCTTC.

This clonotype was counted many times. This rearrangement joins TRBV2 to TRBJ1-2, with 7 bases aligning to TRBD1. This CDR3 has 16 amino acids. V shed 3 bases, J shed 1 base, and the junction held 8 bases outside the gene matches. Germline CDR1 SNHLY, CDR2 FYNNEI. CDR3 residues: CASSDRDRLFNYGYTF. The DNA of the CDR3 is TGTGCCAGCAGTGATCGGGACAGACTTTTTAACTATGGCTACACCTTC. The full variable domain, with the rest looked up from reference TRBV2 and TRBJ1-2, is EPEVTQTPSHQVTQMGQEVILRCVPISNHLYFYWYRQILGQKVEFLVSFYNNEISEKSEIFDDQFSVERPDGSNFTLKIRSTKLEDSAMYFCASSDRDRLFNYGYTFGSGTRLTVV.

This sequence joins TRBV20-1 and TRBJ1-2, with TRBD1 matching 7 bases. CDR3 length: 12 residues. With 4 bases clipped from V and 5 bases from J, the junction kept 4 bases outside the gene matches. Germline V CDR1 and CDR2: DFQATT, SNEGSKA (reference sequence). The CDR3 bases are TGCAGTGCTAACGACAGGGTTTATGGCTACACCTTC. Translation gives CSANDRVYGYTF.

Turning to this clonotype: A read error may account for a junction end that differs from germline. The rearrangement links TRBV7-2 to TRBJ1-2; perhaps TRBD1 as D (5 bases). CDR3 length: 17 residues. Looked up from germline, CDR1 is SGHTA and CDR2 is FQGNSA. CDR3 nucleotides: TGTGCCAGCAGCGTAGCTGTGGGGGGTGGATCTAACTATGGCTACACCTTC. Translated: CASSVAVGGGSNYGYTF. Looking up the rest from reference TRBV7-2 and TRBJ1-2 gives the full variable domain: GAGVSQSPSNKVTEKGKDVELRCDPISGHTALYWYRQSLGQGLEFLIYFQGNSAPDKSGLPSDRFSAERTGGSVSTLTIQRTQQEDSAVYLCASSVAVGGGSNYGYTFGSGTRLTVV.

This clonotype was observed once. The V and J genes are TRBV19 and TRBJ2-5; D call uncertain. V lost 7 bases to trimming and J lost 5 bases, with 8 bases between them. Germline CDR1 and CDR2: LNHDA and SQIVND (reference sequence). This CDR3 region has 11 residues. The CDR3 DNA reads TGTGCCAGTACCCACGGGGAGACCCAGTACTTC. Translating it yields CASTHGETQYF.

This clonotype was detected once. The chain uses TRBV29-1 and TRBJ1-2; D call uncertain. V gave up 7 bases and J gave up 4 bases, with 25 bases separating them. This CDR3 spans 16 amino acids. Germline CDR1 reads SQVTM; CDR2 reads ANQGSEA. CDR3 in amino acids: CSAPVVGGVRGYGYTF. The CDR3 region has the DNA TGCAGCGCCCCAGTCGTAGGCGGGGTACGGGGCTATGGCTACACCTTC. Variable domain in full (rest from reference TRBV29-1 and TRBJ1-2): SAVISQKPSRDICQRGTSLTIQCQVDSQVTMMFWYRQQPGQSLTLIATANQGSEATYESGFVIDKFPISRPNLTFSTLTVSNMSPEDSSIYLCSAPVVGGVRGYGYTFGSGTRLTVV.

The chain employs TRBV6-1 and TRBJ1-1; the D gene is possibly TRBD1 (5 bases). V was clipped by 4 bases and J by 5 bases, with 11 bases between them. Germline V gene data show CDR1 as MNHNS and CDR2 as SASEGT. The CDR3 sequence is 13 residues long. CDR3 loop: CASSALYRTEAFF. As DNA, the CDR3 is TGTGCCAGCAGTGCCCTCTACAGGACTGAAGCTTTCTTT.

This clonotype has at least ten counts. The V call is TRBV12-3 or TRBV12-4, the J call TRBJ1-2; D not resolved. Trimming pared 6 bases from V and 0 bases from J, leaving 11 bases between. This CDR3 has 14 amino acids. The CDR3 nucleotides are TGTGCCAGCAGCGCTGGGAGGACTAACTATGGCTACACCTTC. Amino acids: CASSAGRTNYGYTF.

The J gene is TRBJ2-5, the V gene TRBV5-1, with 8 bases lining up with TRBD1. This CDR3 region has 14 residues. The ends lost 6 bases at V and 0 bases at J; junction bases unmatched: 4. CDR1 and CDR2 (germline): SGHRS, YFSETQ. The CDR3: CASTWDRYQETQYF. CDR3 bases: TGCGCCAGCACCTGGGACAGGTACCAAGAGACCCAGTACTTC.

This sequence joins TRBV24-1 and TRBJ2-3; D is undetermined. CDR1 and CDR2 (germline): KGHDR, SFDVKD. The CDR3 covers 13 residues. V lost 6 bases to trimming and J lost 6 bases, with 12 bases between them. The CDR3 loop is CATSLPGVDTQYF. CDR3 DNA sequence: TGTGCCACCAGTCTTCCGGGTGTGGATACGCAGTATTTT.

A word on this clonotype: With a much larger clone just one base away, this may be a read error. The chain employs TRBV27 and TRBJ2-7; D not resolved. Germline CDR1 MNHEY, CDR2 SMNVEV (reference sequence). The CDR3 covers 15 residues. The V end lost 1 base, the J end lost 6 bases, and 16 bases lay between the germline ends. The CDR3 nucleotides are TGTGCCAGCAGTTTATTAGCCAGGAATGGGTGCGAGCAGTACTTC. It yields the protein CASSLLARNGCEQYF.